The following is a T cell receptor beta chain sequence with its context. As processed by the authors: Nucleated cell number was recorded as an estimate derived from reference gene primer amplification. TCRdb's table, derived via immunoSEQ multiplex PCR, lists solely in-frame clones and lacks some. That table gives V, J and clone size, and the DNA gave D and trimming. The sample shows more than 25,000 clones, more than 80% of them seen only once. The entry originates in a study of blood T cell repertoires in COVID-19. Study-level information: Nucleic acid was either cDNA or gDNA, and it came from T cells, B-cell-depleted T cells, or PBMCs.

Trimming took off 2 bases at V and 1 base at J, with 20 bases between the two ends. Per the germline V gene, CDR1 is GTSNPN and CDR2 is SVGIG (reference sequence). The CDR3 consists of 17 residues. The rearrangement uses TRBV30 and TRBJ1-2; no definite D call. This receptor was taken from a woman aged 40 to 50 with active or convalescent COVID-19. The sequenced sample was peripheral blood. Written as DNA, the CDR3 is TGTGCCTGGAGTTACCTAAGTACCAGAACTAGTAACTATGGCTACACCTTC. Translated: CAWSYLSTRTSNYGYTF. Based on the CDR3 plus reference TRBV30 and TRBJ1-2, the full variable domain is SQTIHQWPATLVQPVGSPLSLECTVEGTSNPNLYWYRQAAGRGLQLLFYSVGIGQISSEVPQNLSASRPQDRQFILSSKKLLLSDSGFYLCAWSYLSTRTSNYGYTFGSGTRLTVV.